Following are 22 T cell receptor beta chains from one sample sequenced in a study of blood T cell repertoires in COVID-19. Profiling relied on immunoSEQ multiplex PCR, and the TCRdb table lists in-frame clones only, not all of them. The sample contains about 180,000 clones, around 73% of which appear only once. What was sequenced was PBMCs or T cells enriched from blood (not recorded which). The origin of the receptors is a woman aged 45-60 years who had recovered from COVID-19.

The V and J genes are TRBV9 and TRBJ1-4; D is perhaps TRBD1 (5 bases). V gave up 1 base and J gave up 8 bases, with 15 bases separating them. Germline loops: CDR1 SGDLS, CDR2 YYNGEE. The CDR3 spans 15 residues. CDR3 protein: CASSVFGQGGEKLFF. CDR3 nucleotides: TGTGCCAGCAGCGTATTTGGGCAGGGTGGCGAAAAACTGTTTTTT.

The chain uses TRBV4-2 and TRBJ2-7, with a possible D match to TRBD2 (6 bases). V gave up 2 bases and J gave up 2 bases, with 10 bases separating them. Germline V gene data show CDR1 as LGHNA and CDR2 as YNFKEQ. The CDR3 has 14 residues. CDR3 amino acids: CASSQPGDAYEQYF. The CDR3 nucleotides read TGTGCCAGCAGCCAACCGGGAGATGCCTACGAGCAGTACTTC.

This clone counts as medium-sized. V is TRBV2 and J is TRBJ1-6; 10 nucleotides line up with TRBD1. This CDR3 has 14 residues. V lost 5 bases, J lost 9 bases, and 4 bases stayed unmatched. CDR1 is SNHLY and CDR2 is FYNNEI in the germline V gene. The CDR3 DNA is TGTGCCAGCAGTTGGGGACAGGGGAGTTCACCCCTCCACTTT. Amino acid sequence: CASSWGQGSSPLHF. Looking up the rest from reference TRBV2 and TRBJ1-6 gives the full variable domain: EPEVTQTPSHQVTQMGQEVILRCVPISNHLYFYWYRQILGQKVEFLVSFYNNEISEKSEIFDDQFSVERPDGSNFTLKIRSTKLEDSAMYFCASSWGQGSSPLHFGNGTRLTVT.

The table lists this clone with a count of one. The chain has TRBV6-4 and TRBJ1-1, with 10 positions matching TRBD1. The CDR3 has 15 amino acids. With V trimmed by 4 bases and J by 4 bases, 6 bases remained unmatched. The germline CDR1 and CDR2 sequences are MRHNA and SNTAGT. In DNA form, the CDR3 reads TGTGCCAGCAGTGCCTCCGGGACAGGGGCCACTGAAGCTTTCTTT. Translated: CASSASGTGATEAFF.

CDR3 amino acids: CASKASWGDTEAFF. The CDR3 nucleotides are TGTGCCAGCAAGGCGAGTTGGGGGGACACTGAAGCTTTCTTT. The V gene is TRBV25-1, the J gene TRBJ1-1; maybe TRBD1 (5 bases). CDR1 MGHDK and CDR2 SYGVNS come from the germline V gene. V lost 7 bases and J lost 3, with 15 bases in between. This CDR3 is built from 14 residues.

This chain links TRBV28 with TRBJ1-2; 7 nucleotides align to TRBD1. V lost 6 bases and J lost 4; bases outside the gene matches: 11. This CDR3 contains 15 residues. CDR1 is MDHEN and CDR2 is SYDVKM in the germline V gene. This chain's CDR3 is CASSSSQRGPYGYTF. The DNA of the CDR3 is TGTGCCAGCAGCTCCTCGCAGAGGGGGCCCTATGGCTACACCTTC.

This sequence joins TRBV6-5 and TRBJ2-7; D possibly corresponds to TRBD1 (6 bases). This CDR3 region has 14 residues. Germline values: CDR1 MNHEY, CDR2 SVGAGI. V lost 7 bases to trimming and J lost 2 bases, with 15 bases between them. The CDR3 DNA is TGTGCCAGCAAGCTTCAGGGGACCACCTACGAGCAGTACTTC. Translating gives CASKLQGTTYEQYF.

This clone was seen just once. The V and J genes are TRBV5-4 and TRBJ1-1; tentative D call: TRBD1 (6 bases). CDR3 size: 16 residues. Germline CDR1 reads SGHNT; CDR2 reads YYREEE (reference sequence). The V end lost 4 bases, the J end lost 5 bases, and 21 bases lay between the germline ends. The CDR3 sequence: CASSQGGAGDRTEAFF. CDR3 DNA sequence: TGTGCCAGCAGCCAAGGGGGGGCCGGCGATCGTACTGAAGCTTTCTTT.

This clone was recorded at least ten times. The chain is built from TRBV7-3 and TRBJ2-1; 9 nucleotides line up with TRBD1. This CDR3 has 15 amino acids. Looked up from germline, CDR1 is SGHTA and CDR2 is FQGTGA. V shed 5 bases, J shed 4 bases, and the junction held 6 bases outside the gene matches. This CDR3 is CASSPPGTGYNEQFF. In DNA form, the CDR3 reads TGTGCCAGCAGCCCACCCGGGACAGGGTACAATGAGCAGTTCTTC.

The chain carries TRBV12-3 or TRBV12-4 and TRBJ1-5; no definite D call. The CDR3 consists of 12 residues. V lost 7 bases and J lost 3, with 7 bases in between. The DNA of the CDR3 is TGTGCCAGCAACACCGCCAATCAGCCCCAGCATTTT. Translation gives CASNTANQPQHF.

This chain links TRBV3-1 (or the pseudogene TRBV3-2) with TRBJ2-3, with a weak D call TRBD1 (5 bases). Per germline, CDR1 LGHDT and CDR2 YNNKEL (reference sequence). V was clipped by 1 base and J by 3 bases, with 20 bases between them. The CDR3 runs to 18 residues. The CDR3 loop reads CASSQAPRADSSTDTQYF. CDR3 coding DNA: TGTGCCAGCAGCCAAGCCCCCCGTGCTGACAGCTCGACAGATACGCAGTATTTT.

The chain employs TRBV19 and TRBJ2-7; the match to TRBD1 covers 7 bases. The J segment lost 4 bases and the V segment lost 5 bases, leaving 11 bases of the junction unmatched. The CDR3 covers 15 residues. CDR1 and CDR2 (germline): LNHDA, SQIVND (reference sequence). Here the CDR3 reads CASSESGTAQYEQYF. The CDR3 DNA follows: TGTGCCAGTAGTGAATCCGGGACAGCTCAATACGAGCAGTACTTC.

In its sample, this clone was seen once. V gene TRBV28 combines with J gene TRBJ2-2; 10 bases fit TRBD1. The germline CDR1 and CDR2 sequences are MDHEN and SYDVKM. This CDR3 is 16 amino acids long. The V and J ends lost 7 bases and 1 base, in that order; junction bases with no gene match: 6. This chain's CDR3 is CASISTGGRNTGELFF. The CDR3 DNA follows: TGTGCCAGCATTTCGACAGGGGGCCGGAACACCGGGGAGCTGTTTTTT.

The V call is TRBV19, the J call TRBJ1-3; TRBD1 aligns across 7 bases. CDR3 length equals 16 residues. From germline, CDR1 is LNHDA and CDR2 SQIVND (reference sequence). V shed 2 bases, J shed 1 base, and the junction held 5 bases outside the gene matches. CDR3 sequence (DNA): TGTGCCAGTAGTATAACAGGGGATTCATCTGGAAACACCATATATTTT. This codes for CASSITGDSSGNTIYF.

CDR3 protein: CASRTGLENTEAFF. Written as DNA, the CDR3 is TGTGCCAGCAGAACAGGTTTAGAGAACACTGAAGCTTTCTTT. The chain employs TRBV3-1 (or the pseudogene TRBV3-2) and TRBJ1-1; maybe TRBD1 (5 bases). The CDR3 covers 14 residues. The germline V and J ends were trimmed by 6 bases and 1 base, with 12 bases remaining between them. CDR1 is LGHDT and CDR2 is YNNKEL in the germline V gene (reference sequence).

This chain uses TRBV5-1 with TRBJ1-1; TRBD1 aligns across 8 bases. This CDR3 spans 14 amino acids. V shed 2 bases, J shed 3 bases, and the junction held 3 bases outside the gene matches. In germline, CDR1 is SGHRS, CDR2 YFSETQ. As DNA, the CDR3 is TGCGCCAGCAGCTTAACAGGGGGTCACACTGAAGCTTTCTTT. Its protein is CASSLTGGHTEAFF.

This clone was counted only a few times. The rearrangement uses TRBV7-9 and TRBJ1-4, with D hard to call. The length of the CDR3 is 16 residues. Trimming pared 1 base from V and 7 bases from J, leaving 16 bases between. Germline CDR1 and CDR2: SEHNR and FQNEAQ (reference sequence). The CDR3 region is CASSLGATSRFEKLFF. As DNA, the CDR3 is TGTGCCAGCAGCTTAGGCGCGACAAGTCGGTTTGAAAAACTGTTTTTT.

V and J are TRBV5-1 and TRBJ1-3, with TRBD1 identical over 11 bases. Per the germline V gene, CDR1 is SGHRS and CDR2 is YFSETQ. CDR3 length: 17 residues. J lost 1 base, V lost 3 bases, and 6 bases had no gene match. CDR3: CASSSGQGATSGNTIYF. For the CDR3, the DNA is TGCGCCAGCAGCTCAGGACAGGGGGCCACTTCTGGAAACACCATATATTTT.

V gene TRBV29-1 combines with J gene TRBJ2-1; D is perhaps TRBD2 (6 bases). The CDR3 has 12 residues. Per the germline V gene, CDR1 is SQVTM and CDR2 is ANQGSEA. V shed 7 bases and J shed 4 bases, with 11 bases lying between them. CDR3 in amino acids: CSGSREYNEQFF. In DNA form, the CDR3 reads TGCAGCGGGAGCCGGGAGTACAATGAGCAGTTCTTC.

This chain connects TRBV2 to TRBJ2-2; 7 positions match TRBD2. Germline CDR1 SNHLY, CDR2 FYNNEI. Germline trimming cut 8 bases from V and 0 bases from J; bases unmatched to any gene: 3. This CDR3 contains 14 residues. In DNA, the CDR3 is TGTGCCAGCTCCCTAGCGGCGAACACCGGGGAGCTGTTTTTT. Encoded protein: CASSLAANTGELFF.

V is TRBV3-1 (or the pseudogene TRBV3-2) and J is TRBJ2-3, with 9 positions matching TRBD2. The V gene's germline CDR1 is LGHDT and CDR2 YNNKEL (reference sequence). This CDR3 region has 19 residues. V gave up 0 bases and J gave up 5 bases; unmatched junction bases: 15. CDR3 loop: CASSQDRGGSGRRKDTQYF. CDR3 nucleotide sequence: TGTGCCAGCAGCCAAGATCGAGGGGGTAGCGGGAGACGGAAAGATACGCAGTATTTT.

This clone appeared many times. The gene calls are TRBV7-2 and TRBJ2-5; TRBD2 might be the D (6 bases). From germline, CDR1 is SGHTA and CDR2 FQGNSA. The CDR3 runs to 13 residues. Trimming removed 5 bases from V and 11 bases from J, with 18 bases in between. CDR3 nucleotides: TGTGCCAGCAGCCCACTGGGGACGGGAGTACAGTACTTC. Protein sequence: CASSPLGTGVQYF.